This T cell receptor beta chain was obtained from a study of CD8 T cells in Susac syndrome. It was with random hexamers that roughly 0.5 to 1 ug RNA was reverse transcribed. TCRdb re-called the immunoSEQ multiplex PCR reads through MiXCR, storing one row per CDR3 protein. The repertoire holds roughly 120,000 distinct CDR3 sequences, with approximately 94% as singletons. V was pared by 7 bases and J by 5 bases, with 17 bases between. The CDR3 contains 14 residues. Germline V gene data show CDR1 as MNHEY and CDR2 as SVGEGT. The J gene is TRBJ2-5, the V gene TRBV6-2 or TRBV6-3; perhaps D is TRBD1 or TRBD2 (5 bases each). The specimen sequenced was CD4+ T cells from PBMCs. The TCR sequence derives from a human donor with multiple sclerosis. The CDR3 here is CASIQAGSSETQYF. Written as DNA, the CDR3 is TGTGCCAGCATCCAAGCAGGGTCTAGCGAGACCCAGTACTTC.